Only a few counts were recorded for the clone carrying this TCR beta chain. Its cognate antigen is unknown. The sample comes from a study of post-analysis software for immune sequencing data. As for the study in general: Both relapsing-remitting and secondary progressive multiple sclerosis featured among the disease courses, as did progressive-relapsing multiple sclerosis.

Prepared TCR beta cDNA libraries contained unique molecular identifiers. T cells numbering roughly 1 to 10 million yielded 450,000 to 500,000 cDNA molecules. TCRdb itself ran the PCR reads through MiXCR, one entry per CDR3 protein. Of 350,000 to 450,000 distinct CDR3 sequences in the sample, approximately 37% are singletons; the top ten hold under 9%. General study findings and limits: Comparison with controls showed significantly lower normalized Chao1 diversity in multiple sclerosis patients.

The receptor's source is a girl aged 2 to 10 with multiple sclerosis. The material sequenced was blood.

The CDR3 region has the DNA TGTGCCAGCAGCACCATGGACAGGGGAAGGCTGGACCAGTACTTC. Its protein product is CASSTMDRGRLDQYF. The rearrangement links TRBV12-3 or TRBV12-4 to TRBJ2-5, with 9 bases fitting TRBD1. The CDR3 contains 15 residues. V lost 6 bases, J lost 10 bases, and 15 bases stayed unmatched.